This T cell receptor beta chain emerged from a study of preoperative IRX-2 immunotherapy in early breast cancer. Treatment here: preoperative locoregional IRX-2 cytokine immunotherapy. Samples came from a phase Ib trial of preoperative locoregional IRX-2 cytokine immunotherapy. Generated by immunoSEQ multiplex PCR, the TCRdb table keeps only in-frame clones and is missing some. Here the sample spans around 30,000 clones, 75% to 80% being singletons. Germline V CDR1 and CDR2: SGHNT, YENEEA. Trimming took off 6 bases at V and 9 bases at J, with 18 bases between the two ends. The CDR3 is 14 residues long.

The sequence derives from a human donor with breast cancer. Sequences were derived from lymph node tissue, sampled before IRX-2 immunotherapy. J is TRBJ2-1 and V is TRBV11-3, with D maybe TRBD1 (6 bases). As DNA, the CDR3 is TGTGCCAGCAGGTCTATCAGGGGCCGGGGTGAGCAGTTCTTC. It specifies CASRSIRGRGEQFF.